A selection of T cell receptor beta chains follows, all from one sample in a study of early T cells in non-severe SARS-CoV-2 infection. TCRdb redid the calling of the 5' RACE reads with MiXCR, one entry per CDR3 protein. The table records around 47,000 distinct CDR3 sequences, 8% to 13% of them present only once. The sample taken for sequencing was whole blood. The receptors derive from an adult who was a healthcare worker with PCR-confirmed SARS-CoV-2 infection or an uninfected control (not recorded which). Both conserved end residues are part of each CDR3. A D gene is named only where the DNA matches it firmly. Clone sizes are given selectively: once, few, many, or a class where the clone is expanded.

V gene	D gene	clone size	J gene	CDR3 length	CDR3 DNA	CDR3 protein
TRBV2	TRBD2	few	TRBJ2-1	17	TGTGCCAGCAGTGGGGTCGGGAGCGGGAGTATTTACAATGAGCAGTTCTTC	CASSGVGSGSIYNEQFF
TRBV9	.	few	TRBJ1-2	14	TGTGCCAGCAGGTCCGGCGGACAGAGCTATGGCTACACCTTC	CASRSGGQSYGYTF
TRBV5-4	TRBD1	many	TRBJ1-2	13	TGTGCCAGCAGTTGGACAGGGGGCTATGGCTACACCTTC	CASSWTGGYGYTF
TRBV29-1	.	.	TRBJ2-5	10	TGCAGCGGCGGCCAAGAGACCCAGTACTTC	CSGGQETQYF
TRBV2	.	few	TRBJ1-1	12	TGTGCCAGCAGTGAGGGTAACACTGAAGCTTTCTTT	CASSEGNTEAFF
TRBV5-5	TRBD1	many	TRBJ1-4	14	TGTGCCAGCAGCTGGGGACAGAATAATGAAAAACTGTTTTTT	CASSWGQNNEKLFF
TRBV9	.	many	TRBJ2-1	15	TGTGCCAGCAGCGTAGGATTTAGTTTTTTGGATGAGCAGTTCTTC	CASSVGFSFLDEQFF
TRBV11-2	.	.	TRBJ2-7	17	TGTGCCAGCAGCTTAGGCGGGACTCCGTTGAGCTCCTACGAGCAGTACTTC	CASSLGGTPLSSYEQYF
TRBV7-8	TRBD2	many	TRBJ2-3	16	TGTGCCAGCAGCTTAGTTCCTAGCGGGGTACTAGATACGCAGTATTTT	CASSLVPSGVLDTQYF
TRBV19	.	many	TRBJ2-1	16	TGTGCCAGTAGTATAAAGCGAGGGGGGGCTTTGCATGAGCAGTTCTTC	CASSIKRGGALHEQFF
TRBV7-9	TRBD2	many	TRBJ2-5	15	TGTGCCAGCAGCTTATGGGGGACTAGCGGAGAGACCCAGTACTTC	CASSLWGTSGETQYF
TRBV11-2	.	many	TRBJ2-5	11	TGTGCCAGCAACCAACAAGAGACCCAGTACTTC	CASNQQETQYF